Below, 27 T cell receptor beta chains from the same sample are listed, as sequenced in a study of blood T cell repertoires in COVID-19. Assay used: immunoSEQ multiplex PCR; TCRdb lists only in-frame clones, some missing. This table holds some 210,000 clones, 92% found once. Sequences were obtained from peripheral blood. All receptors derive from a man in his thirties or forties with acute or convalescent COVID-19.

The rearrangement uses TRBV18 and TRBJ1-1; no clear D. The CDR3 extends over 17 amino acids. CDR1 KGHSH and CDR2 LQKENI come from the germline V gene. The V end was cut by 6 bases, the J end by 0 bases, with 20 bases between. The CDR3 bases are TGTGCCAGCTCCCCCACCTCTACGGGAGGCATGAACACTGAAGCTTTCTTT. Translation: CASSPTSTGGMNTEAFF.

The V and J genes are TRBV6-5 and TRBJ2-2, with TRBD2 matching over 7 bases. Germline CDR1 MNHEY, CDR2 SVGAGI. This CDR3 is 13 amino acids long. The J segment lost 5 bases and the V segment lost 6 bases, leaving 3 bases of the junction unmatched. CDR3 DNA sequence: TGTGCCAGCAGGGGAGGGTGGACCGGGGAGCTGTTTTTT. The encoded protein is CASRGGWTGELFF.

This clone was detected only once. This rearrangement joins TRBV29-1 to TRBJ2-1, with 8 bases matching TRBD2. CDR3 length: 13 amino acids. Germline lookup yields CDR1 SQVTM and CDR2 ANQGSEA. V trimming: 6 bases; J trimming: 0 bases; junction bases outside the gene matches: 1. CDR3 sequence (DNA): TGCAGCGTCGGGACTAGCTCCTACAATGAGCAGTTCTTC. Its translation is CSVGTSSYNEQFF.

This chain joins TRBV19 and TRBJ1-6, with D perhaps matching TRBD1 (5 bases). There are 15 residues in the CDR3. Trimming took off 0 bases at V and 9 bases at J, with 12 bases between the two ends. Germline V gene data show CDR1 as LNHDA and CDR2 as SQIVND (reference sequence). CDR3 nucleotide sequence: TGTGCCAGTAGTATAGATCTCCAGGGCGGTTCACCCCTCCACTTT. Its translation: CASSIDLQGGSPLHF.

The chain uses TRBV28 and TRBJ2-5; 8 bases are a match to TRBD2. Germline CDR1 reads MDHEN; CDR2 reads SYDVKM. Trimming took 1 base from V and 4 from J; bases not matched to a gene: 2. The CDR3 has 14 amino acids. CDR3 nucleotide sequence: TGTGCCAGCAGTTTATCGGGGGGGCCAGAGACCCAGTACTTC. This encodes CASSLSGGPETQYF.

The chain carries TRBV3-1 (or the pseudogene TRBV3-2) and TRBJ1-1; TRBD1 aligns across 9 bases. V shed 7 bases, J shed 1 base, and the junction held 10 bases outside the gene matches. The length of the CDR3 is 16 residues. The germline V gene encodes CDR1 LGHDT and CDR2 YNNKEL (reference sequence). CDR3 nucleotide sequence: TGTGCCAGCACCCTAGTAATACAGGGGGCGAACACTGAAGCTTTCTTT. Residues: CASTLVIQGANTEAFF.

The chain links TRBV9 to TRBJ2-5; TRBD1 agrees at 7 bases. After removal of 3 bases from V and 0 bases from J, the junction contained 2 bases not matched to a gene. The CDR3 has 14 amino acids. CDR1 and CDR2 (germline): SGDLS, YYNGEE. The CDR3 sequence is CASSARGYQETQYF. The DNA of the CDR3 is TGTGCCAGCAGCGCCAGGGGGTACCAAGAGACCCAGTACTTC.

The genes are TRBV2 and TRBJ1-5, with 9 bases identical to TRBD1. CDR1 SNHLY and CDR2 FYNNEI come from the germline V gene. The CDR3 is 17 residues long. The trim removed 2 bases at V and 4 bases at J, leaving 9 bases unmatched. CDR3 DNA: TGTGCCAGCAGTGAATCACAGGGGGCCTGGCGGAATCAGCCCCAGCATTTT. Protein: CASSESQGAWRNQPQHF.

This chain connects TRBV5-1 to TRBJ2-5; D is possibly TRBD2 (5 bases). Germline V lookup: CDR1 SGHRS, CDR2 YFSETQ. Trimming removed 3 bases from V and 2 bases from J, with 8 bases in between. The CDR3 consists of 13 residues. This CDR3 is CASSYRGQETQYF. CDR3 in DNA: TGCGCCAGCAGCTACCGGGGACAAGAGACCCAGTACTTC.

The chain is built from TRBV5-6 and TRBJ1-4, with D possibly matching TRBD1 (6 bases). The V end was cut by 2 bases, the J end by 10 bases, with 18 bases between. This CDR3 contains 15 residues. Germline assignment: CDR1 SGHDT and CDR2 YYEEEE. Here the CDR3 DNA reads TGTGCCAGCAGCTTTGTACAGGGAACAAGCGGAAAACTGTTTTTT. The encoded protein is CASSFVQGTSGKLFF. Together with reference TRBV5-6 and TRBJ1-4, the CDR3 gives the full variable domain: DAGVTQSPTHLIKTRGQQVTLRCSPKSGHDTVSWYQQALGQGPQFIFQYYEEEERQRGNFPDRFSGHQFPNYSSELNVNALLLGDSALYLCASSFVQGTSGKLFFGSGTQLSVL.

The gene calls are TRBV3-1 (or the pseudogene TRBV3-2) and TRBJ1-1; possibly TRBD1 for D (5 bases). The CDR3 is made up of 12 amino acids. Deletions cut 4 bases from V and 7 bases from J, with 10 bases between. Germline V lookup: CDR1 LGHDT, CDR2 YNNKEL (reference sequence). The DNA of the CDR3 is TGTGCCAGCAGCCCGAAGGGACTTGAAGCTTTCTTT. It translates to CASSPKGLEAFF.

This rearrangement joins TRBV7-9 to TRBJ2-5, with 9 bases aligning to TRBD1. This CDR3 has 15 residues. V lost 5 bases to trimming and J lost 2 bases; unmatched junction nucleotides: 6. CDR1 is SEHNR and CDR2 is FQNEAQ in the germline V gene (reference sequence). CDR3 sequence (DNA): TGTGCCAGCAGCCAGCGGACAGGGGTTCAAGAGACCCAGTACTTC. Its translation: CASSQRTGVQETQYF.

In DNA form, the CDR3 reads TGTGCCAGCAGCCAAGGGCAGGGCGCTAATTCACCCCTCCACTTT. Translating gives CASSQGQGANSPLHF. The V and J genes are TRBV4-2 and TRBJ1-6; possibly TRBD1 for D (5 bases). The CDR3 is 15 residues long. Trimming took off 1 base at V and 6 bases at J, with 10 bases between the two ends. Germline V gene lookup returns CDR1 LGHNA and CDR2 YNFKEQ.

This sequence joins TRBV12-3 or TRBV12-4 and TRBJ1-2; maybe TRBD1 (6 bases). V dropped 6 bases and J dropped 3 bases, with 8 bases sitting between them. The CDR3 extends over 12 amino acids. CDR3 bases: TGTGCCAGCAGCCGGACAGACTATGGCTACACCTTC. It specifies CASSRTDYGYTF.

This sequence joins TRBV6-1 and TRBJ2-2; D may be TRBD2 (5 bases). The V end lost 3 bases, the J end lost 4 bases, and 21 bases lay between the germline ends. The CDR3 spans 18 residues. Germline loops: CDR1 MNHNS, CDR2 SASEGT. The chain's CDR3 is CASSDPAMRARSTGELFF. CDR3 bases: TGTGCCAGCAGTGACCCGGCGATGAGGGCAAGGAGCACCGGGGAGCTGTTTTTT.

The chain employs TRBV18 and TRBJ2-7; tentative D call: TRBD2 (7 bases). The germline gives CDR1 KGHSH, CDR2 LQKENI. The CDR3 has 15 residues. V lost 3 bases and J lost 1, with 13 bases in between. CDR3: CASSPAGARSYEQYF. DNA for the CDR3: TGTGCCAGCTCACCCGCGGGGGCGAGATCCTACGAGCAGTACTTC.

This chain joins TRBV10-3 and TRBJ1-1; D may be TRBD1 (5 bases). V lost 6 bases and J lost 4, with 18 bases in between. The CDR3 covers 15 residues. Germline CDR1 reads ENHRY; CDR2 reads SYGVKD. The CDR3 spells CAIRAGTGSVTEAFF. Written as DNA, the CDR3 is TGTGCCATCAGGGCTGGAACAGGATCAGTCACTGAAGCTTTCTTT.

The chain couples TRBV2 to TRBJ1-3, with 8 bases that match TRBD1. V shed 6 bases, J shed 2 bases, and the junction held 6 bases outside the gene matches. The CDR3 is 15 residues long. CDR1 SNHLY and CDR2 FYNNEI come from the germline V gene. The CDR3 coding sequence is TGTGCCAGCAGGCCCCAGGGGGCAGCTGGAAACACCATATATTTT. Translation: CASRPQGAAGNTIYF.

The CDR3 bases are TGCGCCAGCAGCTCGGAGGGCGGGACTAGCGGGTTGAGCTCCTACAATGAGCAGTTCTTC. Its translation is CASSSEGGTSGLSSYNEQFF. This chain connects TRBV5-1 to TRBJ2-1; 12 bases are shared with TRBD2. Germline CDR1 is SGHRS and CDR2 is YFSETQ. Trimming cost V 3 bases and J 0 bases; bases outside gene matches: 13. This CDR3 has 20 residues.

CDR3 sequence: CASSLISLAGGPVYNEQFF. The CDR3 bases are TGTGCCAGCAGCTTGATATCACTAGCGGGGGGGCCAGTCTACAATGAGCAGTTCTTC. This chain links TRBV5-6 with TRBJ2-1, with 13 bases aligning to TRBD2. The CDR3 contains 19 residues. The junction had 10 bases not matched to a gene; V was cut back by 1 base and J by 3 bases. Looked up from germline, CDR1 is SGHDT and CDR2 is YYEEEE. Full variable domain (rest looked up from reference TRBV5-6 and TRBJ2-1): DAGVTQSPTHLIKTRGQQVTLRCSPKSGHDTVSWYQQALGQGPQFIFQYYEEEERQRGNFPDRFSGHQFPNYSSELNVNALLLGDSALYLCASSLISLAGGPVYNEQFFGPGTRLTVL.

This chain connects TRBV7-2 to TRBJ1-5; D is uncertain. The germline V gene encodes CDR1 SGHTA and CDR2 FQGNSA. V dropped 1 base and J dropped 8 bases, with 15 bases sitting between them. This CDR3 comprises 15 residues. The CDR3: CASSLGFVVGEPQHF. DNA of the CDR3: TGTGCCAGCAGCTTAGGTTTTGTAGTTGGAGAGCCCCAGCATTTT.

The V call is TRBV11-3, the J call TRBJ2-1; the match to TRBD1 covers 8 bases. J lost 8 bases, V lost 0 bases, and 6 bases had no gene match. Germline values: CDR1 SGHNT, CDR2 YENEEA. CDR3 length: 15 amino acids. The DNA of the CDR3 is TGTGCCAGCAGCTTAGAAGGACAGGGATTGCATGAGCAGTTCTTC. It translates to CASSLEGQGLHEQFF.

The CDR3 nucleotides read TGTGCCAGCAGTTTCGGGGGTCCCTATGAAAAACTGTTTTTT. As protein: CASSFGGPYEKLFF. The chain has TRBV28 and TRBJ1-4, with D perhaps TRBD1 (5 bases). The CDR3 contains 14 residues. Looked up from germline, CDR1 is MDHEN and CDR2 is SYDVKM. Trimming stripped 3 bases from V and 6 bases from J, with 11 bases between.

The V call is TRBV2, the J call TRBJ1-2; 9 nucleotides align to TRBD1. Germline V gene data show CDR1 as SNHLY and CDR2 as FYNNEI. Trimming removed 5 bases from V and 4 bases from J; junction bases left unmatched: 8. This CDR3 contains 15 residues. The CDR3 region is CASSQTGGLGYGYTF. The CDR3, as DNA: TGTGCCAGCAGTCAGACAGGGGGGTTGGGCTATGGCTACACCTTC.

J is TRBJ2-1 and V is TRBV3-1 (or the pseudogene TRBV3-2), with 8 bases identical to TRBD2. The CDR3 extends over 16 amino acids. Germline CDR1 reads LGHDT; CDR2 reads YNNKEL (reference sequence). V lost 4 bases, J lost 4 bases, and 9 bases stayed unmatched. The CDR3 protein is CASSPTSGSGYNEQFF. CDR3 bases: TGTGCCAGCAGCCCCACGAGCGGGAGTGGATACAATGAGCAGTTCTTC.

The chain uses TRBV6-5 and TRBJ2-2, with 9 bases fitting TRBD2. The germline CDR1 and CDR2 sequences are MNHEY and SVGAGI. The CDR3 is 15 residues long. Germline trimming cut 6 bases from V and 5 bases from J; bases unmatched to any gene: 7. The CDR3 protein is CASRSSGAKTGELFF. DNA for the CDR3: TGTGCCAGCAGATCTAGCGGGGCCAAGACCGGGGAGCTGTTTTTT.

With regard to this clone: Other nucleotide sequences in the sample specify the same CDR3. This chain links TRBV18 with TRBJ2-3; 10 nucleotides agree with TRBD2. CDR1 is KGHSH, CDR2 LQKENI, per germline. The CDR3 runs 15 residues. The V and J ends lost 3 bases and 1 base, in that order; junction bases with no gene match: 1. CDR3 sequence (DNA): TGTGCCAGCTCACCTCTAGCGGGGGGCACAGATACGCAGTATTTT. Its protein is CASSPLAGGTDTQYF.